Listed below are T cell receptor beta chains from one sample, sequenced in a study of blood T cell repertoires in COVID-19. The repertoire was sequenced with immunoSEQ multiplex PCR; TCRdb's copy has only in-frame clones and lacks some. Here the sample spans some 460,000 clones, about nine tenths being singletons. What was sequenced was PBMCs or T cells enriched from blood (not recorded which). These TCRs come from a woman between 18 and 29 years old who had recovered from COVID-19. The CDR3 runs from the conserved cysteine through the conserved F or W. The order of the fields is J gene, clone size, CDR3 length, D gene, V gene, CDR3 protein, CDR3 DNA. D genes are given only for firm matches. Not all rows give a size; the values are once, few, many and, for expanded clones, a class.

j_call: TRBJ1-6; clone_size: once; cdr3_length: 13; d_call: NA; v_call: TRBV6-6; cdr3_aa: CASSLSTESPLHF; cdr3_nt: TGTGCCAGCAGTCTTTCGACAGAATCACCCCTCCACTTT
j_call: TRBJ2-1; clone_size: NA; cdr3_length: 17; d_call: NA; v_call: TRBV2; cdr3_aa: CASSHTSTGQFDNEQFF; cdr3_nt: TGTGCCAGCAGTCATACTTCGACAGGACAATTTGACAATGAGCAGTTCTTC
j_call: TRBJ2-7; clone_size: NA; cdr3_length: 13; d_call: TRBD1; v_call: TRBV29-1; cdr3_aa: CSAGQGENYEQYF; cdr3_nt: TGCAGCGCAGGACAGGGAGAGAACTACGAGCAGTACTTC
j_call: TRBJ2-7; clone_size: few; cdr3_length: 13; d_call: NA; v_call: TRBV7-9; cdr3_aa: CASSLIRGAEQYF; cdr3_nt: TGTGCCAGCAGCCTTATCAGGGGAGCGGAGCAGTACTTC
j_call: TRBJ1-3; clone_size: NA; cdr3_length: 13; d_call: TRBD1; v_call: TRBV25-1; cdr3_aa: CASSGTAGNTIYF; cdr3_nt: TGTGCCAGCAGCGGGACAGCCGGAAACACCATATATTTT
j_call: TRBJ1-1; clone_size: few; cdr3_length: 13; d_call: TRBD1; v_call: TRBV2; cdr3_aa: CASSLQGAAGAFF; cdr3_nt: TGTGCCAGCAGTTTACAGGGGGCGGCTGGAGCTTTCTTT
j_call: TRBJ2-5; clone_size: NA; cdr3_length: 14; d_call: NA; v_call: TRBV7-9; cdr3_aa: CASSLTGAEETQYF; cdr3_nt: TGTGCCAGCAGCTTAACAGGTGCCGAAGAGACCCAGTACTTC
j_call: TRBJ1-4; clone_size: NA; cdr3_length: 15; d_call: TRBD1; v_call: TRBV4-1; cdr3_aa: CASSHPDRGPGKLFF; cdr3_nt: TGCGCCAGCAGCCACCCCGACAGGGGCCCCGGAAAACTGTTTTTT
j_call: TRBJ2-3; clone_size: NA; cdr3_length: 15; d_call: TRBD2; v_call: TRBV9; cdr3_aa: CASSVGLAGDGTQYF; cdr3_nt: TGTGCCAGCAGCGTAGGACTAGCGGGGGACGGTACGCAGTATTTT
j_call: TRBJ1-3; clone_size: NA; cdr3_length: 15; d_call: TRBD1; v_call: TRBV30; cdr3_aa: CAWSGTAFSGNTIYF; cdr3_nt: TGTGCCTGGTCCGGGACAGCGTTCTCTGGAAACACCATATATTTT
j_call: TRBJ1-6; clone_size: once; cdr3_length: 18; d_call: TRBD1; v_call: TRBV3-1/TRBV3-2; cdr3_aa: CASSHLNRGQLGVAPLHF; cdr3_nt: TGTGCCAGCAGCCATTTAAACAGGGGGCAATTAGGTGTTGCACCCCTCCACTTT
j_call: TRBJ2-5; clone_size: NA; cdr3_length: 11; d_call: NA; v_call: TRBV30; cdr3_aa: CAWSAGETQYF; cdr3_nt: TGTGCCTGGAGTGCCGGGGAGACCCAGTACTTC
j_call: TRBJ1-1; clone_size: once; cdr3_length: 15; d_call: NA; v_call: TRBV5-1; cdr3_aa: CASSPGGHMNTEAFF; cdr3_nt: TGCGCCAGCAGCCCCGGAGGGCACATGAACACTGAAGCTTTCTTT
j_call: TRBJ2-1; clone_size: NA; cdr3_length: 17; d_call: TRBD1; v_call: TRBV24-1; cdr3_aa: CATSDSVTGSSYNEQFF; cdr3_nt: TGTGCCACCAGTGATTCGGTGACAGGGAGCTCCTACAATGAGCAGTTCTTC
j_call: TRBJ1-2; clone_size: NA; cdr3_length: 15; d_call: TRBD1; v_call: TRBV10-1; cdr3_aa: CASGYRDRALYGYTF; cdr3_nt: TGCGCCAGCGGCTATAGGGACAGAGCCCTCTATGGCTACACCTTC
j_call: TRBJ2-5; clone_size: NA; cdr3_length: 16; d_call: TRBD2; v_call: TRBV5-1; cdr3_aa: CASSRMLGLAGGAQYF; cdr3_nt: TGCGCCAGCAGCCGGATGCTGGGACTAGCGGGGGGGGCCCAGTACTTC
j_call: TRBJ1-6; clone_size: NA; cdr3_length: 15; d_call: TRBD1; v_call: TRBV2; cdr3_aa: CASSEMGTGSLPLHF; cdr3_nt: TGTGCCAGCAGTGAAATGGGGACAGGGTCTCTACCCCTCCACTTT
j_call: TRBJ1-5; clone_size: NA; cdr3_length: 15; d_call: NA; v_call: TRBV30; cdr3_aa: CAWSVDAYSNQPQHF; cdr3_nt: TGTGCCTGGAGTGTTGATGCGTATAGCAATCAGCCCCAGCATTTT
j_call: TRBJ2-3; clone_size: NA; cdr3_length: 20; d_call: TRBD2; v_call: TRBV9; cdr3_aa: CASSEEVPGLAGGPRDTQYF; cdr3_nt: TGTGCCAGCAGCGAGGAAGTCCCGGGACTAGCGGGGGGGCCGAGAGATACGCAGTATTTT
j_call: TRBJ1-4; clone_size: NA; cdr3_length: 14; d_call: TRBD1; v_call: TRBV5-1; cdr3_aa: CASSFGTGDEKLFF; cdr3_nt: TGCGCCAGCAGCTTTGGGACAGGGGATGAAAAACTGTTTTTT
j_call: TRBJ1-2; clone_size: NA; cdr3_length: 13; d_call: NA; v_call: TRBV3-1/TRBV3-2; cdr3_aa: CASSLGGDYGYTF; cdr3_nt: TGTGCCAGCAGCCTAGGAGGGGACTATGGCTACACCTTC
j_call: TRBJ1-2; clone_size: NA; cdr3_length: 15; d_call: TRBD1; v_call: TRBV14; cdr3_aa: CASSQALGQGNGYTF; cdr3_nt: TGTGCCAGCAGCCAAGCCCTCGGACAGGGGAACGGCTACACCTTC